The clone carrying this TCR beta chain occurred a few times. This specimen belongs to a study of early T cells in non-severe SARS-CoV-2 infection. This CDR3 comprises 14 residues. V dropped 8 bases and J dropped 2; count of bases not matched to a gene: 7. TCRdb re-analysed the 5' RACE reads in MiXCR, keeping a single row per CDR3 protein. The sample shows some 61,000 distinct CDR3 sequences, over 7% of them seen only once. The chain employs TRBV12-3 or TRBV12-4 and TRBJ2-7; 9 nucleotides match TRBD1. Sequenced input: whole blood. This TCR came from an adult who was a healthcare worker with PCR-confirmed SARS-CoV-2 infection or an uninfected control (not recorded which). The CDR3 reads CASSIQGATYEQYF. In DNA form, the CDR3 reads TGTGCCAGCTCCATACAGGGGGCTACCTACGAGCAGTACTTC.